This T cell receptor beta chain was captured by sequencing in a study of T cells in localized non-small cell lung cancer. The V segment lost 3 bases and the J segment 2 bases; nucleotides outside the gene matches: 3. This CDR3 has 15 residues. CDR1 is SGHNT and CDR2 is YENEEA in the germline V gene. Libraries were prepared by immunoSEQ multiplex PCR; TCRdb keeps only in-frame clonotypes and omits some of them. The sample yields about 9,600 clones, about 90% seen once. Whole-study results and caveats: Heterogeneity stays possible, as sequencing covered only one tumor region. Appearances in adjacent lung were noted for a median approximately 58 of the top 100 tumor clones.

As concerns this clone: What it binds is not known.

The TCR comes from a male donor aged 60 or over with stage III squamous cell lung carcinoma. J is TRBJ2-1 and V is TRBV11-3; 8 nucleotides agree with TRBD2. The sequencing used peripheral blood, collected before any cancer treatment. The CDR3 loop is CASSFSGGTYNEQFF. In DNA form, the CDR3 reads TGTGCCAGCAGCTTTTCGGGGGGGACCTACAATGAGCAGTTCTTC.